This entry describes one T cell receptor beta chain. Its antigen is not yet known. Nothing much larger sits one base from this clone, and base qualities are not available. These data belong to a study of blood T cell repertoires in COVID-19 (dated by TCRdb to the early 2020s). Background for the entire study: The collaborator samples originated in the United States, Italy and Spain and spanned the acute and convalescent phases of COVID-19. The prospective study material was composed of cDNA or gDNA derived from T cells, B-cell-depleted T cells, or PBMCs. Subjects who had been exposed to COVID-19, were actively infected with it, or had recovered from it provided the deeply sampled blood TCRbeta repertoires that made up the dataset. The repertoires were released in a freely available public database intended as a resource for research on the immune response to SARS-CoV-2. Samples came from the ongoing ImmuneRACE study (first 160 participants) plus 1,254 subjects from 6 global collaborators. Nearly every sample came with metadata listing a de-identified subject ID, COVID-19 status, age in years and sex. Where available, HLA class I and class II types were taken from metadata supplied by the sample provider and were not determined by assay-based typing. The full study reports these points: The quantity of clinical and demographic metadata differed by source and by participant and was supplied without curation.

The immunoSEQ Assay, a bias-controlled multiplex PCR, was used to amplify TCRbeta CDR3 regions from genomic DNA. The study's processing was this. Within the assay, amplification of reference gene primers was used to estimate how many nucleated cells each sample contained. To quantify the absolute abundance of each unique TCRbeta CDR3 rearrangement, sequence reads were collapsed and filtered. For each sample, productive Simpson clonality was calculated as the square root of Simpson's diversity index across productive rearrangements. TCRdb's version of the immuneACCESS table is confined to in-frame rearrangements and falls short of the full clone set. An unresolved V gene accounts for under half of the shortfall where checked; the remainder is of unknown origin. The D gene and trimming were derived from the DNA, and the V and J assignments and clone size from that table. The sample includes 200,000 to 250,000 clones, with around 84% observed a single time. The top ten clonotypes cover 3% to 4% of the sample.

The germline ends are 8 bases apart after V is trimmed by 2 bases and J by 4 bases. The CDR3 spans 13 residues, from the cysteine through the phenylalanine. Of all the DNA, just the CDR3 is kept, 39 bases in frame from base 1. CDR1 and CDR2 are read off the germline V gene as KGHSH and LQKENI. Each collaborating institution followed its own protocols to collect whole blood in K2EDTA tubes. For TCRbeta analysis, collaborators shipped samples as frozen whole blood, isolated PBMCs, or DNA extracted from either of those sample types. The clonotype originates from a woman younger than 30 with acute or convalescent COVID-19. Sequenced: peripheral blood. The rearranged segments are TRBV18 and TRBJ1-2; the D gene is perhaps TRBD1, from 6 matching bases. DNA sequence: TGTGCCAGCTCACCATTGGACAGCTATGGCTACACCTTC. Its protein is CASSPLDSYGYTF.